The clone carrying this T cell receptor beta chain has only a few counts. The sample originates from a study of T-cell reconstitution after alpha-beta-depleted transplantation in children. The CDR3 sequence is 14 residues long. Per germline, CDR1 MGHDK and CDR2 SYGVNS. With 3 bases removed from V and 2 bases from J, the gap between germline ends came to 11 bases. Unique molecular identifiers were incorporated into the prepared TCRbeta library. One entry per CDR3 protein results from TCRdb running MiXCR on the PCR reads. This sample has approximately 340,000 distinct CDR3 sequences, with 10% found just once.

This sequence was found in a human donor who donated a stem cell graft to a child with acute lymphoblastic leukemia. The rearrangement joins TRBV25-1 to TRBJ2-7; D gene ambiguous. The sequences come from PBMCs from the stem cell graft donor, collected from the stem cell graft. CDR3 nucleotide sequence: TGTGCCAGCAGTGACGGGTCCGGACCCTACGAGCAGTACTTC. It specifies CASSDGSGPYEQYF.